Below, 30 T cell receptor beta chains from the same sample are listed, as sequenced in a study of cytomegalovirus exposure and HLA in healthy donors. The PCR employed 60 Vbeta primers together with 13 Jbeta primers. The method was immunoSEQ multiplex PCR; TCRdb's version includes in-frame clones alone and lacks a portion of them. This sample's table has 150,000 to 250,000 clones. The specimen sequenced was PBMCs. These receptor sequences come from a boy younger than 18 in good health and CMV-seronegative.

The gene calls are TRBV7-6 and TRBJ2-2; 8 bases agree with TRBD1. The CDR3 runs to 18 residues. The J segment lost 4 bases and the V segment lost 0 bases, leaving 10 bases of the junction unmatched. Germline CDR1 SGHVS, CDR2 FNYEAQ. The CDR3 bases are TGTGCCAGCAGCTTAGCGCCACGGACAGGGCTAGGCACCGGGGAGCTGTTTTTT. It encodes CASSLAPRTGLGTGELFF.

This chain joins TRBV30 and TRBJ2-7; D is uncertain. Per the germline V gene, CDR1 is GTSNPN and CDR2 is SVGIG (reference sequence). This CDR3 is built from 16 residues. Trimming took off 3 bases at V and 0 bases at J, with 18 bases between the two ends. The CDR3: CAWRSVVQENSYEQYF. The CDR3 nucleotides are TGTGCCTGGAGATCCGTGGTTCAGGAAAACTCCTACGAGCAGTACTTC.

The gene calls are TRBV9 and TRBJ1-1; D is undetermined. The CDR3 contains 13 residues. The germline gives CDR1 SGDLS, CDR2 YYNGEE. V shed 3 bases and J shed 0 bases, with 6 bases lying between them. CDR3: CASSASLNTEAFF. CDR3 DNA sequence: TGTGCCAGCAGCGCCAGTTTGAACACTGAAGCTTTCTTT.

This sequence joins TRBV6-1 and TRBJ1-1, with a weak D call TRBD1 (5 bases). In germline, CDR1 is MNHNS, CDR2 SASEGT. This CDR3 has 11 amino acids. As DNA, the CDR3 is TGTGCATGGGGGGTAGGTCCTGAAGCTTTCTTT. It encodes CAWGVGPEAFF.

The gene calls are TRBV4-1 and TRBJ2-7; 7 nucleotides agree with TRBD1. Germline lookup yields CDR1 MGHRA and CDR2 YSYEKL. The CDR3 is 15 residues long. J was trimmed by 3 bases and V by 2 bases; bases with no gene match: 7. This CDR3 is CASSQPRQGVYEQYF. The DNA of the CDR3 is TGCGCCAGCAGCCAACCTCGTCAGGGGGTCTACGAGCAGTACTTC.

This sequence joins TRBV27 and TRBJ2-5; perhaps TRBD2 as D (6 bases). Germline V gives CDR1 MNHEY, CDR2 SMNVEV (reference sequence). This CDR3 contains 16 residues. Trimming shortened V by 4 bases and J by 5 bases, and 20 bases separated the two germline ends. The CDR3 is CASSSPANAGKETQYF. CDR3 DNA sequence: TGTGCCAGCAGTTCACCGGCGAACGCGGGGAAGGAGACCCAGTACTTC.

The chain joins TRBV5-1 to TRBJ2-1; D may be TRBD1 (6 bases). Germline V gene sequence: CDR1 SGHRS, CDR2 YFSETQ. The CDR3 length is 15 residues. V was shortened by 5 bases and J by 4 bases, with 16 bases between the two germline ends. The CDR3 is CASRAGGFTYNEQFF. The DNA for the CDR3 is TGCGCCAGCAGAGCTGGGGGCTTCACTTACAATGAGCAGTTCTTC.

The rearrangement joins TRBV19 to TRBJ2-1, with 7 positions matching TRBD1. The CDR3 consists of 14 residues. CDR1 is LNHDA, CDR2 SQIVND, per germline (reference sequence). J lost 2 bases, V lost 9 bases, and 7 bases had no gene match. DNA for the CDR3: TGTGCCAGCGAAACCGGGACAGCCTACAATGAGCAGTTCTTC. It codes for CASETGTAYNEQFF.

This sequence joins TRBV13 and TRBJ2-5, with D possibly matching TRBD1 (5 bases). The J call may be incorrect, as the DNA end agrees better with TRBJ2-7. This CDR3 contains 14 residues. CDR1 and CDR2 from the germline V gene are PRHDT and FYEKMQ (reference sequence). CDR3 nucleotides: TGTGCCAGCAGCTCCCGGGCAGGGCAGTACGAGCAGTACTTC. Encoded protein: CASSSRAGQYEQYF.

The rearrangement joins TRBV12-2 to TRBJ1-5; the table's TRBD1 call for D was not verified on the DNA. TRBV12-2 is a recognized pseudogene. The CDR3 is made up of 17 amino acids. In DNA, the CDR3 is TGTGCAAGTCGCTTATTGGGTGGCAGACAAACAAATCAGCCCCAGCATTTT. This sequence encodes CASRLLGGRQTNQPQHF.

This rearrangement joins TRBV11-3 to TRBJ1-1; 10 bases line up with TRBD1. Trimming took 5 bases from V and 2 from J; bases not matched to a gene: 5. Per germline, CDR1 SGHNT and CDR2 YENEEA. This CDR3 has 15 residues. CDR3 nucleotide sequence: TGTGCCAGCAGCCTCGGACAGGGGGAAAACACTGAAGCTTTCTTT. Its translation: CASSLGQGENTEAFF.

The rearrangement uses TRBV5-1 and TRBJ2-6; perhaps TRBD1 as D (6 bases). In germline, CDR1 is SGHRS, CDR2 YFSETQ. The CDR3 totals 17 residues. V lost 1 base and J 0 bases, leaving 11 bases between the germline ends. The CDR3 protein is CASSLHPDSSGANVLTF. The CDR3 bases are TGCGCCAGCAGCTTGCATCCGGACAGCTCTGGGGCCAACGTCCTGACTTTC.

This rearrangement joins TRBV9 to TRBJ2-5, with TRBD2 identical over 14 bases. CDR3 length equals 16 residues. CDR1 is SGDLS, CDR2 YYNGEE, per germline. Losses at the gene ends were 8 bases for V and 3 bases for J; bases not matched to a gene: 9. This chain's CDR3 is CASGRLAGGPEETQYF. The CDR3 bases are TGTGCCAGTGGGCGACTAGCGGGGGGGCCGGAAGAGACCCAGTACTTC. Combining the CDR3 with reference TRBV9 and TRBJ2-5 gives the whole variable domain DSGVTQTPKHLITATGQRVTLRCSPRSGDLSVYWYQQSLDQGLQFLIQYYNGEERAKGNILERFSAQQFPDLHSELNLSSLELGDSALYFCASGRLAGGPEETQYFGPGTRLLVL.

The chain employs TRBV7-8 and TRBJ2-7, with D tentatively TRBD2 (5 bases). The CDR3 is made up of 14 amino acids. Per germline, CDR1 SGHVS and CDR2 FQNEAQ. Trimming pared 7 bases from V and 2 bases from J, leaving 15 bases between. CDR3 in DNA: TGTGCCAGCACCCCTAGGGAGCGGCCCTACGAGCAGTACTTC. Encoded protein: CASTPRERPYEQYF.

This rearrangement joins TRBV20-1 to TRBJ2-7, with D perhaps TRBD2 (5 bases). Looked up from germline, CDR1 is DFQATT and CDR2 is SNEGSKA (reference sequence). The CDR3 is 11 amino acids. Trimming removed 5 bases from V and 3 bases from J, with 8 bases in between. CDR3 nucleotide sequence: TGCAGTGCTTCGGGGAGCTACGAGCAGTACTTC. This translates into CSASGSYEQYF.

The chain carries TRBV6-5 and TRBJ1-1; 9 nucleotides match TRBD1. CDR1 and CDR2 from the germline V gene are MNHEY and SVGAGI. The CDR3 consists of 12 residues. Losses at the gene ends were 5 bases for V and 12 bases for J; bases not matched to a gene: 7. CDR3 sequence (DNA): TGTGCCAGCAGTGGGGACAGGGTGAGATCTTTCTTT. Its translation: CASSGDRVRSFF.

The V gene is TRBV5-1, the J gene TRBJ2-7; a possible D gene is TRBD2 (5 bases). Germline assignment: CDR1 SGHRS and CDR2 YFSETQ. The CDR3 has 15 amino acids. V was pared by 0 bases and J by 0 bases, with 10 bases between. The CDR3: CASSLAEGSSYEQYF. The CDR3 region has the DNA TGCGCCAGCAGCTTGGCCGAGGGTAGCTCCTACGAGCAGTACTTC.

J is TRBJ1-4 and V is TRBV2; 9 bases fit TRBD1. Per germline, CDR1 SNHLY and CDR2 FYNNEI. J was trimmed by 13 bases and V by 6 bases; bases with no gene match: 12. CDR3 size: 14 residues. CDR3 DNA: TGTGCCAGCAGCCAGACCGGGACAGGGAGGGCACTGTTTTTT. This encodes CASSQTGTGRALFF.

V and J are TRBV6-5 and TRBJ1-2, with a weak D call TRBD1 (6 bases). This CDR3 comprises 14 residues. Per germline, CDR1 MNHEY and CDR2 SVGAGI. V gave up 0 bases and J gave up 5 bases, with 10 bases separating them. The DNA for the CDR3 is TGTGCCAGCAGTTACTCCGGGGGGCCGTATGGCTACACCTTC. It codes for CASSYSGGPYGYTF.

This chain uses TRBV19 with TRBJ1-3; TRBD1 matches 7 bases. Unmatched junction bases numbered 6, after V lost 5 bases and J lost 2 bases. Per germline, CDR1 LNHDA and CDR2 SQIVND (reference sequence). This CDR3 spans 15 amino acids. For the CDR3, the DNA is TGTGCCAGTAGTGCGACAGGGAGCCCTGGAAACACCATATATTTT. This encodes CASSATGSPGNTIYF.

V gene TRBV6-7 combines with J gene TRBJ1-4; 8 bases match TRBD1. TRBV6-7 is known as an ORF, though its function is uncertain. This CDR3 is 16 amino acids long. J was trimmed by 0 bases and V by 3 bases; bases with no gene match: 3. This CDR3 is CASSYDRGATNEKLFF. The DNA of the CDR3 is TGTGCCAGCAGTTATGACAGGGGCGCAACTAATGAAAAACTGTTTTTT.

Turning to this clone: The sample carries other DNA sequences with the same CDR3. This CDR3 is CASSTGISGNTIYF. The CDR3 DNA is TGTGCCAGCAGTACAGGGATCTCTGGAAACACCATATATTTT. The chain recombines TRBV2 with TRBJ1-3, with D possibly being TRBD1 (6 bases). The CDR3 totals 14 residues. Germline values: CDR1 SNHLY, CDR2 FYNNEI. V lost 5 bases and J 0 bases, leaving 8 bases between the germline ends.

In DNA form, the CDR3 reads TGTGCCAGTAGTACCCAGTTAGGGGCCCCCTACGAGCAGTACTTC. The encoded protein is CASSTQLGAPYEQYF. The rearrangement joins TRBV19 to TRBJ2-7; tentative D call: TRBD1 (5 bases). Germline V lookup: CDR1 LNHDA, CDR2 SQIVND (reference sequence). CDR3 length equals 15 residues. The V gene lost 4 bases and the J gene lost 2 bases, with 15 bases spanning the gap.

The CDR3 DNA sequence: TGTGCCAGCAGCCGGGGGGGACAGGGGCATATAATGAACACCGGGGAGCTGTTTTTT. Its protein is CASSRGGQGHIMNTGELFF. V is TRBV11-1 and J is TRBJ2-2; TRBD1 aligns across 10 bases. Germline V CDR1 and CDR2: SGHAT, FQDESV (reference sequence). J lost 1 base, V lost 5 bases, and 13 bases had no gene match. The CDR3 runs 19 residues.

The chain has TRBV7-9 and TRBJ1-1; D is uncertain. Trimming took 7 bases from V and 1 from J, leaving 13 bases between them. Germline loops: CDR1 SEHNR, CDR2 FQNEAQ (reference sequence). This CDR3 is 14 amino acids long. The CDR3 sequence: CASIPWGGNTEAFF. The CDR3 nucleotides are TGTGCCAGCATCCCCTGGGGAGGGAACACTGAAGCTTTCTTT.

CDR3 DNA sequence: TGCGCCAGCGGCGATGTACAGGGTCGCATTCAGTACTTC. Translation: CASGDVQGRIQYF. The chain is built from TRBV5-1 and TRBJ2-4; weak D call: TRBD1 (6 bases). Germline V gives CDR1 SGHRS, CDR2 YFSETQ. V lost 7 bases and J lost 9, with 17 bases in between. The CDR3 totals 13 residues.

The gene calls are TRBV30 and TRBJ1-1, with D possibly being TRBD1 (5 bases). The CDR3 runs 14 residues. Germline assignment: CDR1 GTSNPN and CDR2 SVGIG (reference sequence). Trimming pared 5 bases from V and 0 bases from J, leaving 13 bases between. CDR3: CAWRREGMNTEAFF. CDR3 bases: TGTGCCTGGCGAAGGGAGGGGATGAACACTGAAGCTTTCTTT.

CDR3 DNA: TGTGCCAGCAGCCTCCGGGGGGGCGAGCAGTACTTC. Protein sequence: CASSLRGGEQYF. The gene calls are TRBV9 and TRBJ2-7, with 8 bases lining up with TRBD2. The V gene end was trimmed by 4 bases and the J gene end by 6 bases; junction bases not matched to a gene: 3. The CDR3 loop spans 12 amino acids. Germline V CDR1 and CDR2: SGDLS, YYNGEE.

V is TRBV29-1 and J is TRBJ2-5; 10 bases match TRBD1. The CDR3 runs to 17 residues. V lost 7 bases, J lost 0 bases, and 14 bases stayed unmatched. The germline gives CDR1 SQVTM, CDR2 ANQGSEA. CDR3 protein: CSAARGTGVGDQETQYF. DNA of the CDR3: TGCAGCGCAGCTAGAGGGACAGGGGTTGGAGACCAAGAGACCCAGTACTTC.

J is TRBJ2-3 and V is TRBV11-2, with 7 bases fitting TRBD1. V lost 3 bases to trimming and J lost 3 bases; unmatched junction nucleotides: 6. Germline CDR1 is SGHAT and CDR2 is FQNNGV. The CDR3 totals 15 residues. This CDR3 is CASSFSTGSTDTQYF. The CDR3 DNA reads TGTGCCAGCAGCTTTTCGACAGGGTCTACAGATACGCAGTATTTT.